This is a list of T cell receptor beta chains from one sample in a study of shared T cell receptors in the human thymus. The table came from immunoSEQ multiplex PCR; TCRdb's copy has only in-frame clones and leaves some out. Of 600,000 to 900,000 clones listed, 75% to 90% are singletons. These data are also associated with another study on human thymus T cells.

Material: thymocytes. These receptors were obtained from a girl less than two years old with a congenital heart defect. Both conserved end residues are part of each CDR3. Each record gives: clone size, J gene, V gene, D gene, CDR3 protein, CDR3 DNA. The D gene is left open where the match is weak. Clone sizes are given selectively: once, few, many, or a class where the clone is expanded.

- | TRBJ1-5 | TRBV7-9 | - | CASSLAPGQPQHF | TGTGCCAGCAGCTTAGCCCCGGGACAGCCCCAGCATTTT
- | TRBJ2-3 | TRBV11-2 | TRBD2 | CASSPIRGGLTDTQYF | TGTGCCAGCAGCCCAATTCGGGGGGGGCTAACAGATACGCAGTATTTT
few | TRBJ2-7 | TRBV5-8 | - | CASSYKYEQYF | TGTGCCAGCAGCTACAAATACGAGCAGTACTTC
- | TRBJ1-5 | TRBV27 | TRBD1 | CASRYRGQVNQPQHF | TGTGCCAGCAGATATCGAGGACAGGTCAATCAGCCCCAGCATTTT
- | TRBJ1-5 | TRBV10-3 | - | CAISDRTDTNQPQHF | TGTGCCATCAGTGATAGGACAGACACAAATCAGCCCCAGCATTTT
- | TRBJ2-5 | TRBV15 | - | CATSRSHGSRATQYF | TGTGCCACCAGCAGATCCCACGGATCTAGAGCGACCCAGTACTTC
- | TRBJ2-4 | TRBV5-1 | TRBD1 | CASSFDRGNIQYF | TGCGCCAGCAGCTTCGACAGGGGGAACATTCAGTACTTC
- | TRBJ1-2 | TRBV9 | - | CASSVSHDIGSYGYTF | TGTGCCAGCAGCGTCTCACATGATATTGGCTCCTATGGCTACACCTTC
- | TRBJ2-5 | TRBV9 | - | CASSVNMGLQETQYF | TGTGCCAGCAGCGTGAATATGGGACTGCAAGAGACCCAGTACTTC
- | TRBJ2-1 | TRBV18 | - | CASSPRGRLTNEQFF | TGTGCCAGCTCACCCAGGGGACGTCTTACCAATGAGCAGTTCTTC
- | TRBJ2-2 | TRBV14 | TRBD1 | CASSQDFSGGRIGELFF | TGTGCCAGCAGCCAAGATTTCTCAGGGGGAAGGATCGGGGAGCTGTTTTTT
- | TRBJ2-7 | TRBV5-1 | TRBD2 | CASSLGSGRGGGVYEQYF | TGCGCCAGCAGCTTGGGTTCGGGGCGGGGGGGCGGCGTATACGAGCAGTACTTC
- | TRBJ1-1 | TRBV28 | - | CASSFGSARFLRPRAFF | TGTGCCAGCAGTTTTGGTTCCGCGCGCTTCCTGAGGCCGAGGGCTTTCTTT
- | TRBJ2-7 | TRBV5-6 | - | CASSWNRVDDEQYF | TGTGCCAGCAGCTGGAACAGGGTCGACGACGAGCAGTACTTC
- | TRBJ1-1 | TRBV19 | - | CASSMGSGVTMADGAFF | TGTGCCAGTAGTATGGGGTCGGGGGTCACGATGGCGGATGGGGCTTTCTTT
- | TRBJ1-1 | TRBV29-1 | TRBD1 | CSVEEGGQGALIHPNTEAFF | TGCAGCGTTGAAGAGGGGGGACAGGGTGCCCTTATACACCCGAACACTGAAGCTTTCTTT
- | TRBJ2-2 | TRBV10-3 | - | CAAQDSPHGELFF | TGTGCCGCCCAAGACAGTCCACACGGGGAGCTGTTTTTT
once | TRBJ1-2 | TRBV4-3 | - | CASSRQQGPYGYTF | TGCGCCAGCAGCCGGCAACAGGGTCCCTATGGCTACACCTTC
- | TRBJ1-1 | TRBV7-9 | - | CASSLKGLEAFF | TGTGCCAGCAGCTTAAAGGGGCTTGAAGCTTTCTTT
- | TRBJ1-1 | TRBV9 | - | CASSEDRSNTEAFF | TGTGCCAGCAGCGAAGACAGGTCGAACACTGAAGCTTTCTTT
- | TRBJ1-2 | TRBV19 | - | CASSSRQPYGYTF | TGTGCCAGTAGTAGCCGACAGCCCTATGGCTACACCTTC
few | TRBJ2-3 | TRBV6-1 | TRBD1 | CASTRDRGTDTQYF | TGTGCCAGCACCCGGGACAGGGGCACAGATACGCAGTATTTT
- | TRBJ2-3 | TRBV10-2 | TRBD2 | CASSPSTSGGALTDTQYF | TGCGCCAGCAGCCCATCGACTAGCGGGGGGGCATTAACAGATACGCAGTATTTT
- | TRBJ2-1 | TRBV4-1 | - | CASSHSDQRQASYNEQFF | TGCGCCAGCAGCCATAGTGATCAGAGGCAAGCCTCCTACAATGAGCAGTTCTTC
- | TRBJ2-6 | TRBV19 | - | CASGGRGANVLTF | TGTGCCAGTGGGGGCAGGGGGGCCAACGTCCTGACTTTC
- | TRBJ2-5 | TRBV29-1 | TRBD2 | CSVRLSGGHRYQETQYF | TGCAGCGTGCGCCTTAGCGGGGGACACCGGTACCAAGAGACCCAGTACTTC
- | TRBJ1-2 | TRBV7-9 | TRBD1 | CASSFPPGQGYGYTF | TGTGCCAGCAGCTTTCCACCGGGACAGGGCTATGGCTACACCTTC
once | TRBJ2-7 | TRBV5-1 | TRBD1 | CASSLPGQGTYEQYF | TGCGCCAGCAGCTTACCGGGACAGGGAACCTACGAGCAGTACTTC
- | TRBJ1-2 | TRBV29-1 | TRBD1 | CSVLTGVDYGYTF | TGCAGCGTTCTTACAGGGGTGGACTATGGCTACACCTTC
- | TRBJ1-1 | TRBV5-4 | TRBD1 | CASSLDKGRDRRGMNTEAFF | TGTGCCAGCAGCTTGGATAAGGGTCGGGACAGGAGGGGCATGAACACTGAAGCTTTCTTT
- | TRBJ1-2 | TRBV5-1 | TRBD1 | CASSLGGPKTKGTVYGYTF | TGCGCCAGCAGCTTGGGAGGTCCGAAAACGAAAGGGACAGTCTATGGCTACACCTTC
once | TRBJ2-2 | TRBV7-3 | TRBD1 | CASSERDRKITGELFF | TGTGCCAGCAGCGAGAGGGACAGGAAGATCACCGGGGAGCTGTTTTTT
- | TRBJ1-1 | TRBV6-5 | - | CAREPTGNEAFF | TGTGCCAGGGAACCGACAGGAAATGAAGCTTTCTTT
- | TRBJ1-2 | TRBV7-4 | TRBD1 | CASSFIGQGNYGYTF | TGTGCCAGCAGCTTCATCGGACAGGGGAACTATGGCTACACCTTC
once | TRBJ2-6 | TRBV7-2 | TRBD1 | CASSTNRGSGANVLTF | TGTGCCAGCAGCACTAACAGGGGGTCTGGGGCCAACGTCCTGACTTTC
few | TRBJ2-7 | TRBV6-6 | TRBD1 | CASVAHFRTGAYEQYF | TGTGCCAGCGTAGCCCATTTTAGGACAGGGGCCTACGAGCAGTACTTC
- | TRBJ1-4 | TRBV11-2 | TRBD1 | CASSLGQATTNEKLFF | TGTGCCAGCAGCTTGGGACAGGCTACAACTAATGAAAAACTGTTTTTT
- | TRBJ1-1 | TRBV7-3 | - | CASSPGGKRNTEAFF | TGTGCCAGCAGCCCCGGGGGGAAGCGGAACACTGAAGCTTTCTTT
- | TRBJ1-6 | TRBV7-2 | - | CASSASEGGGRSPLHF | TGTGCCAGCAGCGCATCAGAAGGGGGGGGGAGGTCACCCCTCCACTTT
- | TRBJ2-3 | TRBV6-1 | TRBD2 | CASSDNPLAGDTDTQYF | TGTGCCAGCAGTGATAATCCACTAGCGGGGGACACAGATACGCAGTATTTT